One T cell receptor beta chain is described in this entry. Its target is unknown. Other nucleotide sequences from this sample produce the same CDR3. As every portion of the isolated RNA was reverse transcribed, the sequencing read expressed TCRB transcripts. Assay used: immunoSEQ multiplex PCR; TCRdb lists only in-frame clones, some missing. Of about half a million clones in the sample, roughly an eighth were seen once. This entry is derived from a study of beta chain features in type 1 diabetes. Study findings and constraints: Fewer insertions but more deletions were seen at VDJ junctions in type 1 diabetes patients.

CDR3 length: 13 amino acids. V lost 8 bases to trimming and J lost 4 bases, with 11 bases between them. Germline CDR1 reads SGHTA; CDR2 reads FQGNSA. Isolation of CD4+ naive, central memory, regulatory and stem cell-like memory cells was achieved by sorting via CD45RO/CCR7/CD25/CD127/CD95/CD27. Over 95% purity was reached by all sorted populations. The chain uses TRBV7-2 and TRBJ2-2; TRBD1 is a possible D gene (5 bases). The source is a young woman in good health. The sample was naive CD4+ T cells from blood. CDR3 coding DNA: TGTGCCAGCTCCCTGGGGCGCACCGGGGAGCTGTTTTTT. Translation: CASSLGRTGELFF.